The clone carrying this TCR beta chain turned up a few times. Its antigen is unidentified. Each CDR3 protein is one row after TCRdb ran MiXCR on the RACE reads. The sample carries about 74,000 distinct CDR3 sequences, 12% to 15% recorded once. V was clipped by 1 base and J by 2 bases, with 9 bases between them. From germline, CDR1 is DFQATT and CDR2 SNEGSKA (reference sequence). The CDR3 sequence is 14 residues long. This sample is part of a study of human T cells and chemical hapten exposure. Study conclusions and caveats: Expanded TCRs produced significantly more large CDR3 similarity clusters than controls did.

Time point noted: pre-sensitization, week 0. Treatment indicated: therapeutic diphenylcyclopropenone sensitization with weekly scalp DPC. This specimen was whole blood, taken in connection with sensitization to the hapten diphenylcyclopropenone (DPC). This clonotype was obtained from a woman between 45 and 65 years old with alopecia areata. Some clones in this sample may be carry-over from other donors' samples. The V gene is TRBV20-1, the J gene TRBJ1-5, with D tentatively TRBD1 (6 bases). The CDR3 sequence is CSARGGGGNQPQHF. The CDR3, as DNA: TGCAGTGCTAGAGGAGGGGGAGGCAATCAGCCCCAGCATTTT.